These 13 T cell receptor beta chains came from one sample sequenced in a study of naive and memory T cell subsets. The beta constant-region primer was an equimolar mix of two oligonucleotides covering TRBC1 and TRBC2. Via MiXCR, TCRdb re-called the UMI-ligation and nested PCR reads, giving one row per CDR3 protein. The top ten clones hold about 0.9% of a sample with tens of thousands of distinct CDR3 sequences, about 12% of them seen once. The sample taken for sequencing was central memory CD4+ T cells from blood. Receptors were obtained from a human donor in good health.

The rearrangement joins TRBV5-1 to TRBJ2-5; TRBD2 matches at 7 bases. The CDR3 length is 15 residues. After removal of 1 base from V and 3 bases from J, the junction contained 6 bases not matched to a gene. Germline CDR1 reads SGHRS; CDR2 reads YFSETQ. The CDR3 is CASSLIFAGEETQYF. The DNA of the CDR3 is TGCGCCAGCAGCTTGATCTTCGCGGGGGAAGAGACCCAGTACTTC.

This clonotype was observed a few times. The rearrangement joins TRBV3-1 to TRBJ1-2, with 10 positions matching TRBD1. With V trimmed by 4 bases and J by 5 bases, 4 bases remained unmatched. The CDR3 length is 14 residues. Germline V gene sequence: CDR1 LGHDT, CDR2 YNNKEL (reference sequence). CDR3 residues: CASSLGTGEYGYTF. The CDR3 bases are TGTGCCAGCAGCCTCGGGACAGGGGAGTATGGCTACACCTTC.

The V and J genes are TRBV19 and TRBJ2-3, with D tentatively TRBD2 (7 bases). Germline CDR1 reads LNHDA; CDR2 reads SQIVND (reference sequence). The CDR3 consists of 14 residues. Trimming left V 6 bases short and J 6 bases short, with 16 bases between. The CDR3 sequence: CASRDGGAADTQYF. Written as DNA, the CDR3 is TGTGCCAGTAGGGATGGGGGGGCCGCTGATACGCAGTATTTT.

This clonotype showed up just a few times. The chain couples TRBV3-1 to TRBJ2-4; perhaps TRBD1 as D (6 bases). Trimming took off 0 bases at V and 3 bases at J, with 15 bases between the two ends. The CDR3 sequence is 17 residues long. Germline V CDR1 and CDR2: LGHDT, YNNKEL (reference sequence). CDR3 coding DNA: TGTGCCAGCAGCCAAGACACCCCAGGGGTGGGCAAAAACATTCAGTACTTC. It translates to CASSQDTPGVGKNIQYF.

The chain links TRBV12-3 or TRBV12-4 to TRBJ1-2; TRBD1 matches at 8 bases. Trimming took 6 bases from V and 6 from J; bases not matched to a gene: 9. This CDR3 has 14 residues. The CDR3 DNA follows: TGTGCCAGCAGCCCTGGACAGGGCATAGATGGCTACACCTTC. Protein sequence: CASSPGQGIDGYTF.

This clonotype was seen ten or more times. In DNA form, the CDR3 reads TGTGCCAGCAGCAAGGGACAGGGCACTTCTATAAGCAATCAGCCCCAGCATTTT. Protein: CASSKGQGTSISNQPQHF. The chain employs TRBV27 and TRBJ1-5; 9 nucleotides line up with TRBD1. This CDR3 is 18 amino acids long. Germline V CDR1 and CDR2: MNHEY, SMNVEV (reference sequence). The J segment lost 1 base and the V segment lost 6 bases, leaving 13 bases of the junction unmatched.

This clonotype occurred many times. This CDR3 is CSASIQNEKLFF. CDR3 coding DNA: TGCAGTGCTAGTATCCAAAATGAAAAACTGTTTTTT. This chain uses TRBV20-1 with TRBJ1-4; D unresolved. V gave up 3 bases and J gave up 5 bases, with 7 bases separating them. CDR1 is DFQATT, CDR2 SNEGSKA, per germline (reference sequence). The CDR3 spans 12 residues.

This clonotype occurred a few times. The chain has TRBV12-3 or TRBV12-4 and TRBJ2-3; 8 bases are a match to TRBD2. The CDR3 extends over 17 amino acids. The J segment lost 4 bases and the V segment lost 2 bases, leaving 11 bases of the junction unmatched. CDR3 coding DNA: TGTGCCAGCAGTTTAAATCACGGGGGACTAGGACCAGATACGCAGTATTTT. As protein: CASSLNHGGLGPDTQYF.

V and J are TRBV20-1 and TRBJ1-1, with 7 bases lining up with TRBD1. V lost 5 bases, J lost 6 bases, and 15 bases stayed unmatched. Germline V lookup: CDR1 DFQATT, CDR2 SNEGSKA (reference sequence). CDR3 length equals 15 residues. The CDR3 region has the DNA TGCAGTGCTCCGGTCACAGGGGCCTCAAACCCTGAAGCTTTCTTT. This sequence encodes CSAPVTGASNPEAFF.

This clonotype showed up many times. CDR3 bases: TGTGCCAGCAGTTACCGTGGGGATACGCAGTATTTT. It specifies CASSYRGDTQYF. The genes are TRBV6-6 and TRBJ2-3; unclear D gene. Trimming took 2 bases from V and 6 from J, leaving 6 bases between them. The CDR3 totals 12 residues. From germline, CDR1 is MNHNY and CDR2 SVGAGI (reference sequence).

The V call is TRBV7-9, the J call TRBJ1-2; unclear D gene. CDR1 is SEHNR, CDR2 FQNEAQ, per germline (reference sequence). Trimming removed 4 bases from V and 4 bases from J, with 13 bases in between. The CDR3 totals 14 residues. The CDR3 sequence: CASSSGPGVYGYTF. The CDR3 region has the DNA TGTGCCAGCAGCTCAGGTCCCGGGGTCTATGGCTACACCTTC.

This clonotype was seen a few times. The chain employs TRBV5-6 and TRBJ2-2; TRBD2 might be the D (5 bases). This CDR3 has 18 residues. The V end lost 4 bases, the J end lost 4 bases, and 23 bases lay between the germline ends. Germline lookup yields CDR1 SGHDT and CDR2 YYEEEE. The DNA of the CDR3 is TGTGCCAGCAGCGCGGTCGGGATATATCAGTCGAGCACCGGGGAGCTGTTTTTT. This translates into CASSAVGIYQSSTGELFF.

The chain uses TRBV4-2 and TRBJ2-5; D is unclear. This CDR3 spans 13 amino acids. Looked up from germline, CDR1 is LGHNA and CDR2 is YNFKEQ. Trimming removed 1 base at V and 1 base at J, with 4 bases between. CDR3 sequence reads: CASSQGAQETQYF. The CDR3 bases are TGTGCCAGCAGCCAAGGGGCCCAAGAGACCCAGTACTTC.